This TCR beta chain was observed in a study of shared clonotypes between healthy human individuals (TCRdb year 2020). General notes on the study: The cohort comprised a couple of women and a few men aged 18 to 49 years. To estimate repertoire size and how much clonotypes are shared between individuals, the study performed deep sequencing of blood TCR repertoires from a handful of healthy adults. To increase sequencing depth and limit assay-specific biases, TCR repertoire library preparation and sequencing were carried out by different laboratories using diverse techniques. Per donor, leukapheresis produced somewhere between about 0.94 and 9.5 billion PBMCs. The research as a whole found: The small number of donors limited the genetic and exposure-history diversity represented. Only blood was sampled, and tissue TCR repertoires likely differ from those in blood. Pairwise subsampling led to the expectation that sequencing depth would affect the degree of clonotype sharing among donors.

The donors were healthy, HIV-negative adults who had no recently reported acute infections or vaccinations. Only Caucasian adults living in Nashville, Tennessee, USA were represented among the donors. For unsorted samples, tens of millions of PBMCs were counted, and genomic DNA was extracted using the QIAamp DNA Blood Mini kit. After blood collection by leukapheresis, PBMCs were isolated using Ficoll-Histopaque density gradient centrifugation and then cryopreserved in the vapor phase of liquid nitrogen. About this clone itself: Its antigen target is currently unknown. No base qualities exist here, and no much larger clone lies one base off it.

Here V drops 3 bases and J drops 5 bases, and the junction holds 9 bases not matched to any gene. Based on the germline V gene, the CDR1 and CDR2 sequences are KGHSH and LQKENI. From the cysteine through the phenylalanine, the CDR3 covers 15 amino acids. The read is trimmed to its CDR3 DNA, 45 bases read in frame from base 1. Using the deep immunoSEQ assay, TCR CDR3 regions were amplified from genomic DNA by multiplex PCR. Genomic DNA extracted from each cell subset was distributed evenly over all wells of several immunoSEQ 96-well plates, and each plate served as one replicate. For unsorted PBMC, each replicate PCR was loaded with roughly 330 ng genomic DNA, equivalent to about 30,000 T cell genomes. Ten immunoSEQ deep assay plates were used to sequence the unsorted PBMC genomic DNA. The purified libraries were quantified using a Qubit 3.0 fluorometer, sized with a Bioanalyzer 2100, and then quantified again using the KAPA Library Quantification kit. Every immunoSEQ 96-well plate was sequenced on a dedicated single-read 150-cycle Illumina NextSeq 550 flow cell. As for how the authors treated the data: The immunoSEQ output contained only junctional sequences without quality scores, so filtering could not match that applied to full-length reads. Sequences were annotated with PyIR, a Python wrapper for IgBLAST v1.9, using IMGT germline references to assign V/J genes and CDR3. Any read was removed if the V/J assignment was weak (E-value above 1e-6), the CDR3 was missing, or the read contained stop codons, out-of-frame junctions, or ambiguous translated residues. V3J clonotypes were defined as sequences sharing the same inferred V gene, J gene, and CDR3 amino acid sequence. Percentage overlap between repertoires was calculated by dividing the number of shared unique clonotypes by the size of the smaller repertoire. RTK rarefaction, the Chao1 estimator, and Recon v2.1 estimates of unobserved clonotypes were used to assess repertoire richness. The table was pulled from immuneACCESS by TCRdb, which kept in-frame rearrangements only. Such tables lose some clones; where checked, under half of the loss comes from unresolved V genes, and the rest has no known cause. V and J calls plus clone size are reproduced from that table; the DNA served to infer D and trimming. Present in this sample are about 450,000 clones, around 80% of which were seen just once. Of the sample, more than 10% is held by the ten largest clones.

The chain was built from TRBV18 and TRBJ1-1, with TRBD1 identical over 7 junction bases. The clonotype was recovered from a woman in her thirties or forties in good health. Some clones in this sample may be carry-over from other donors' samples. What was sequenced was PBMCs. The CDR3 protein: CASSPEQGLDTEAFF. DNA sequence: TGTGCCAGCTCACCGGAACAGGGGTTGGATACTGAAGCTTTCTTT.